This T cell receptor (beta chain) was sequenced in a study of T cell responses to AZD1222 COVID-19 vaccine. Assay: immunoSEQ multiplex PCR; the TCRdb copy retains only in-frame clones and omits some. The sample has more than 85,000 clones; 85% to 95% are singletons. V was pared by 6 bases and J by 7 bases, with 15 bases between. The CDR3 spans 13 residues. Germline CDR1 and CDR2: MNHEY and SMNVEV (reference sequence). This sequence joins TRBV27 and TRBJ1-2, with D perhaps matching TRBD1 (5 bases). The specimen comprised peripheral blood, sampled on day 0 of AZD1222 vaccination. The sequence was obtained from an adult in good health. The DNA for the CDR3 is TGTGCCAGCAGACCCTTAGTAGGGACTGGCTACACCTTC. This encodes CASRPLVGTGYTF.